This record covers a single T cell receptor beta chain. This specimen comes from a study of T cells after yellow fever vaccination. Whole-study context: The fractions with low cell numbers were processed using SMART-Seq v4 Ultra Low Input.

The CDR3 length is 14 residues. Deletions cut 2 bases from V and 4 bases from J, with 11 bases between. TCRdb independently ran MiXCR on the 5' RACE reads; one entry per CDR3 protein. This table holds hundreds of thousands of distinct CDR3 sequences, around a tenth found once. The chain has TRBV12-3 or TRBV12-4 and TRBJ1-2, with D possibly TRBD1 on 5 matching bases. This TCR was sampled from a man younger than 35 who received the YFV17D yellow fever vaccine. The sample here was PBMCs, taken on the day of the first yellow fever vaccination. CDR3 sequence (DNA): TGTGCCAGCAGTTTAAGATCGGGGGGCTATGGCTACACCTTC. This encodes CASSLRSGGYGYTF.